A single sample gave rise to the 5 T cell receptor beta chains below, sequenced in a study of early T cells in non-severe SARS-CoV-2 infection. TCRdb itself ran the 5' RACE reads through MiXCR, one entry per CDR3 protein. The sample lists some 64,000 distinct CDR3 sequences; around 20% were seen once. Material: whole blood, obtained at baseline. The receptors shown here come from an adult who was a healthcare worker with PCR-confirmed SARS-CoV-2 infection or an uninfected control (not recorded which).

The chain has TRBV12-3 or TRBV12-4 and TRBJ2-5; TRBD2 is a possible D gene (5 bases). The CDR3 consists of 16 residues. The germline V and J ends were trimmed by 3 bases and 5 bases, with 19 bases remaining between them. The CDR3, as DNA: TGTGCCAGCAGTTTCAGTACACTCCCGGGCGGGGAGACCCAGTACTTC. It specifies CASSFSTLPGGETQYF.

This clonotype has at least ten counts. This CDR3 is CATAQGSRNEQFF. The CDR3 nucleotides read TGTGCCACTGCACAGGGCTCAAGGAATGAGCAGTTCTTC. V and J are TRBV25-1 and TRBJ2-1; D perhaps matches TRBD1 (6 bases). Per germline, CDR1 MGHDK and CDR2 SYGVNS. The CDR3 is 13 amino acids. The V gene lost 10 bases and the J gene lost 7 bases, with 17 bases spanning the gap. Variable domain in full (rest from reference TRBV25-1 and TRBJ2-1): EADIYQTPRYLVIGTGKKITLECSQTMGHDKMYWYQQDPGMELHLIHYSYGVNSTEKGDLSSESTVSRIRTEHFPLTLESARPSHTSQYLCATAQGSRNEQFFGPGTRLTVL.

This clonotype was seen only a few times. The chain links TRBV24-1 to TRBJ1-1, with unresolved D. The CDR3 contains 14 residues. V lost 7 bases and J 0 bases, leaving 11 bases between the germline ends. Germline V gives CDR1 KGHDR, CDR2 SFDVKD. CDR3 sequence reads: CATSGGPMNTEAFF. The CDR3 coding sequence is TGTGCCACCAGCGGCGGGCCGATGAACACTGAAGCTTTCTTT.

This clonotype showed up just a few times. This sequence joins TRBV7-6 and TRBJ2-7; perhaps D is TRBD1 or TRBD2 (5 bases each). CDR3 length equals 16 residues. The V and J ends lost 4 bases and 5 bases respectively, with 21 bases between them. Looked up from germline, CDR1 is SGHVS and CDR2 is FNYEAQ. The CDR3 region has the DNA TGTGCCAGCAGCTGGCCCCCGGGACGGACTGAGGACGAGCAGTACTTC. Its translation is CASSWPPGRTEDEQYF.

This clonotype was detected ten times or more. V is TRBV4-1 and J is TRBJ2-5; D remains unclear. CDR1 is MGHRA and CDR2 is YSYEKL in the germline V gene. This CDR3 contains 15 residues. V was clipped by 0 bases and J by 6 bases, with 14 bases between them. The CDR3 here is CASSQDERNGKTQYF. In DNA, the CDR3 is TGCGCCAGCAGCCAAGATGAGAGGAATGGGAAGACCCAGTACTTC.